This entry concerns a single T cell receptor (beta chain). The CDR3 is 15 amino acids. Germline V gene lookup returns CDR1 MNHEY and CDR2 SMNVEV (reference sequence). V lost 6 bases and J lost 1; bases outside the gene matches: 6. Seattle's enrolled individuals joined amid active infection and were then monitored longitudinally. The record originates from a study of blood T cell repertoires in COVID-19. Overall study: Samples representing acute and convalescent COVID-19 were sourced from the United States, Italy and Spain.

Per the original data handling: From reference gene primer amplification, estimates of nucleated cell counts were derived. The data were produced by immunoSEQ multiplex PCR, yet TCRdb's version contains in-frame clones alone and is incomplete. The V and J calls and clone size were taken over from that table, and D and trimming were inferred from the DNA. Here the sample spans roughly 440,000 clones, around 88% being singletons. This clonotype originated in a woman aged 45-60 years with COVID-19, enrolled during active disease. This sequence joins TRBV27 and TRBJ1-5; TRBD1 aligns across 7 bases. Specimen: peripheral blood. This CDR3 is CASRATGLSNQPQHF. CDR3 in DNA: TGTGCCAGCAGGGCGACAGGGCTAAGCAATCAGCCCCAGCATTTT.